These 13 T cell receptor beta chains came from one sample sequenced in a study of blood T cell repertoires in COVID-19. Sequencing was performed with immunoSEQ multiplex PCR; in TCRdb, only in-frame clones are kept and a portion is missing. The sample has some 270,000 clones, about 89% seen once; the top ten hold roughly 2.2%. The specimen was peripheral blood. These receptors were collected from a man between 45 and 60 years old with acute or convalescent COVID-19.

The CDR3 DNA follows: TGTGCCAGCAGCGTAGAGAGGGAGGAGACCCAGTACTTC. Its protein product is CASSVEREETQYF. J is TRBJ2-5 and V is TRBV9, with D possibly being TRBD2 (5 bases). V lost 0 bases and J 5 bases, leaving 8 bases between the germline ends. CDR1 SGDLS and CDR2 YYNGEE come from the germline V gene. The CDR3 runs 13 residues.

V and J are TRBV4-2 and TRBJ1-2; D may be TRBD1 (5 bases). Looked up from germline, CDR1 is LGHNA and CDR2 is YNFKEQ. Trimming cost V 1 base and J 4 bases, with 25 bases left between them. The CDR3 is made up of 19 amino acids. The CDR3, as DNA: TGTGCCAGCAGCCAAGTAGGGGTGTCGGCATCCGATCTCCGCTATGGCTACACCTTC. It codes for CASSQVGVSASDLRYGYTF.

This clone was seen only a few times. The chain joins TRBV3-1 (or the pseudogene TRBV3-2) to TRBJ2-5, with 10 bases lining up with TRBD2. The CDR3 consists of 17 residues. CDR1 and CDR2 (germline): LGHDT, YNNKEL (reference sequence). Trimming cost V 2 bases and J 13 bases; bases outside gene matches: 19. DNA for the CDR3: TGTGCCAGCAGCCAACCCCCGGGACTAGCGACATACAAGAGTTGGTACTTC. Its protein is CASSQPPGLATYKSWYF.

A word on this clone: Other DNA sequences from this sample encode an identical CDR3 as well. V gene TRBV15 combines with J gene TRBJ2-7; D remains unclear. CDR3 length equals 14 residues. Germline loops: CDR1 LNHNV, CDR2 YYDKDF (reference sequence). V was clipped by 1 base and J by 0 bases, with 7 bases between them. The CDR3 spells CATSRVEVSYEQYF. CDR3 in DNA: TGTGCCACCAGCAGAGTAGAGGTCTCCTACGAGCAGTACTTC.

This clone came up a few times. The CDR3 region is CASSSRLGGLNTEAFF. The CDR3 DNA sequence: TGTGCCAGCAGCTCCCGGTTGGGGGGGTTGAACACTGAAGCTTTCTTT. The V gene is TRBV11-2, the J gene TRBJ1-1; D possibly corresponds to TRBD1 (5 bases). This CDR3 has 16 amino acids. Germline V CDR1 and CDR2: SGHAT, FQNNGV. Trimming left V 4 bases short and J 0 bases short, with 15 bases between.

The chain joins TRBV19 to TRBJ1-1; 7 nucleotides agree with TRBD1. From germline, CDR1 is LNHDA and CDR2 SQIVND (reference sequence). The CDR3 is 15 amino acids. V shed 5 bases and J 2 bases; nucleotides not matched to a gene: 8. The CDR3 nucleotides are TGTGCCAGTAGTGACCCGGGACAGACAAACACTGAAGCTTTCTTT. It translates to CASSDPGQTNTEAFF.

V usage is TRBV30 and J usage is TRBJ1-3; D unresolved. V dropped 6 bases and J dropped 2 bases, with 11 bases sitting between them. CDR3 length equals 13 residues. Germline lookup yields CDR1 GTSNPN and CDR2 SVGIG (reference sequence). In nucleotides, the CDR3 is TGTGCCTGTTCGCATGGAGCTGGAAACACCATATATTTT. This gives the protein CACSHGAGNTIYF.

The rearrangement uses TRBV5-1 and TRBJ2-3, with D tentatively TRBD1 (5 bases). Trimming took 1 base from V and 5 from J, leaving 17 bases between them. CDR1 and CDR2 from the germline V gene are SGHRS and YFSETQ. The CDR3 is 16 amino acids. The CDR3 reads CASSLFGQGDGDTQYF. The CDR3 DNA reads as TGCGCCAGCAGCTTGTTCGGCCAGGGTGATGGAGATACGCAGTATTTT.

The chain couples TRBV3-1 (or the pseudogene TRBV3-2) to TRBJ2-7, with 9 nucleotides matching TRBD2. The CDR3 totals 15 residues. CDR1 and CDR2 from the germline V gene are LGHDT and YNNKEL (reference sequence). Trimming took 4 bases from V and 2 from J; bases not matched to a gene: 6. CDR3 in amino acids: CASSPPSGAAYEQYF. In DNA, the CDR3 is TGTGCCAGCAGCCCCCCTAGCGGGGCTGCCTACGAGCAGTACTTC.

The chain recombines TRBV7-9 with TRBJ1-1; 11 positions match TRBD1. The CDR3 sequence is 16 residues long. The trim removed 5 bases at V and 1 base at J, leaving 6 bases unmatched. CDR1 and CDR2 (germline): SEHNR, FQNEAQ (reference sequence). The CDR3 DNA follows: TGTGCCAGCAGCCGTGGACAGGGGGCTCCGAACACTGAAGCTTTCTTT. Protein sequence: CASSRGQGAPNTEAFF.

The gene calls are TRBV6-1 and TRBJ1-2; D is ambiguous. Germline-derived CDR1 and CDR2 are MNHNS and SASEGT. The V end lost 2 bases, the J end lost 0 bases, and 10 bases lay between the germline ends. The CDR3 loop spans 15 amino acids. The CDR3 region is CASSETKRPNYGYTF. The CDR3 DNA is TGTGCCAGCAGTGAAACGAAGAGGCCTAACTATGGCTACACCTTC.

This chain links TRBV12-3 or TRBV12-4 with TRBJ1-2; D not resolved. The V and J ends lost 6 bases and 2 bases respectively, with 10 bases between them. The CDR3 is 13 residues long. The CDR3 protein is CASSRGGNYGYTF. CDR3 DNA sequence: TGTGCCAGCAGCCGGGGTGGAAACTATGGCTACACCTTC.

V is TRBV2 and J is TRBJ2-7; tentative D call: TRBD2 (5 bases). The length of the CDR3 is 15 residues. The V gene lost 10 bases and the J gene lost 0 bases, with 19 bases spanning the gap. Germline CDR1 reads SNHLY; CDR2 reads FYNNEI. The CDR3 bases are TGTGCCAACCTCGGAAAGGAGGCGAGCTCCTACGAGCAGTACTTC. Translating gives CANLGKEASSYEQYF.